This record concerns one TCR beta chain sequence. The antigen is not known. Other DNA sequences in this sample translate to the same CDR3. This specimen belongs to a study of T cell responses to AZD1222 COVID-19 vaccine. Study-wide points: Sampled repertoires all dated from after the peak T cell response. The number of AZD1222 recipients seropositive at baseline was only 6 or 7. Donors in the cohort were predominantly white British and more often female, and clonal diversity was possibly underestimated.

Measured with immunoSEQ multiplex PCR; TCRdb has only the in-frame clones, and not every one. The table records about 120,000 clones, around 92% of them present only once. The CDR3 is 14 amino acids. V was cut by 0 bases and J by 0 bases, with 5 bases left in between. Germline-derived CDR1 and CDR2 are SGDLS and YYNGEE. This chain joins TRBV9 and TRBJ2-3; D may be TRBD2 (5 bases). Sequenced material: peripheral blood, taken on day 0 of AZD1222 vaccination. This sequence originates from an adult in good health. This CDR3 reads CASSVGGSTDTQYF. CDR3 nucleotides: TGTGCCAGCAGCGTAGGCGGGAGCACAGATACGCAGTATTTT.